Below, one T cell receptor beta chain is given with its context. This sample stems from a study of blood T cell repertoires in COVID-19. Study overall: Samples representing acute and convalescent COVID-19 were sourced from the United States, Italy and Spain.

Germline CDR1 reads MDHEN; CDR2 reads SYDVKM. Trimming took off 5 bases at V and 0 bases at J, with 14 bases between the two ends. The CDR3 extends over 17 amino acids. Profiled with immunoSEQ multiplex PCR; TCRdb holds only in-frame clones, not every one. The table shows tens of thousands of clones, with over 80% occurring only once. The sequencing sample was made of peripheral blood. This chain links TRBV28 with TRBJ2-6, with D perhaps matching TRBD1 (6 bases). This receptor was taken from a human donor in a cohort sampled during active COVID-19. The CDR3: CASSPIQGTSGANVLTF. The CDR3, as DNA: TGTGCCAGCAGTCCAATACAGGGAACCTCTGGGGCCAACGTCCTGACTTTC.